Listed here is a single T cell receptor beta chain. These data belong to a study of blood T cell repertoires in COVID-19. Profiling relied on immunoSEQ multiplex PCR, and the TCRdb table lists in-frame clones only, not all of them. Among approximately 250,000 clones listed, roughly 90% were seen once. Clinical histories supplied by participants themselves formed the basis of cohort assignment. CDR1 is KGHSH and CDR2 is LQKENI in the germline V gene. The CDR3 consists of 14 residues. V lost 8 bases, J lost 4 bases, and 8 bases stayed unmatched. V and J are TRBV18 and TRBJ2-7, with 10 nucleotides matching TRBD1. The TCR sequence derives from a woman in her thirties who had recovered from COVID-19. The sample was PBMCs or T cells enriched from blood (not recorded which). CDR3 DNA sequence: TGTGCCAGCCGGCGGGGACAGGGGCAATACGAGCAGTACTTC. Its translation is CASRRGQGQYEQYF.